A single sample is the source of the 19 T cell receptor beta chains below, sequenced in a study of shared clonotypes between healthy human individuals. Measured with immunoSEQ multiplex PCR; TCRdb has only the in-frame clones, and not every one. Of millions of clones in the sample, around 95% were seen once. Material: naive CD4+ T cells sorted from blood. Subset meaning: CD45RA+ positively selected. Receptors originate from a man aged 18 to 35 in good health.

V gene TRBV2 combines with J gene TRBJ1-1; 8 bases align to TRBD1. Germline-derived CDR1 and CDR2 are SNHLY and FYNNEI. This CDR3 spans 16 amino acids. The ends lost 3 bases at V and 4 bases at J; junction bases unmatched: 10. CDR3 DNA sequence: TGTGCCAGCAGTGACGGGGTTAAGGACAGGGCCACTGAAGCTTTCTTT. Amino acids: CASSDGVKDRATEAFF.

This sequence joins TRBV11-2 and TRBJ2-4; 10 nucleotides agree with TRBD2. Germline trimming cut 4 bases from V and 1 base from J; bases unmatched to any gene: 4. CDR1 SGHAT and CDR2 FQNNGV come from the germline V gene. The CDR3 is 16 amino acids. CDR3 in DNA: TGTGCCAGCAGCTCGGGACTAGCGATGGCCAAAAACATTCAGTACTTC. This gives the protein CASSSGLAMAKNIQYF.

In the case of this clone: The junction and the germline gene differ at one end; a read error may be behind it. This chain joins TRBV10-3 and TRBJ1-2; D is possibly TRBD1 (5 bases). Germline V gene lookup returns CDR1 ENHRY and CDR2 SYGVKD. The CDR3 covers 10 residues. CDR3 sequence: CAIREDRTFF. The CDR3, as DNA: TGTGCCATCAGAGAAGACAGAACCTTCTTC.

V is TRBV4-1 and J is TRBJ1-2; a possible D gene is TRBD1 (5 bases). Germline V CDR1 and CDR2: MGHRA, YSYEKL. Trimming shortened V by 0 bases and J by 8 bases, and 13 bases separated the two germline ends. There are 14 residues in the CDR3. The CDR3 region is CASSQDLAGLGYTF. In DNA, the CDR3 is TGCGCCAGCAGCCAAGATCTGGCAGGGCTCGGCTACACCTTC.

This chain links TRBV9 with TRBJ2-2; tentatively, D is TRBD1 (5 bases). Germline V CDR1 and CDR2: SGDLS, YYNGEE. Trimming shortened V by 4 bases and J by 0 bases, and 10 bases separated the two germline ends. The CDR3 sequence is 15 residues long. For the CDR3, the DNA is TGTGCCAGCAGCCTAGGACACTCGAACACCGGGGAGCTGTTTTTT. It codes for CASSLGHSNTGELFF.

Regarding this clone: At one of its ends the junction is not consistent with the germline gene, which may arise from a read error. The CDR3 DNA reads as TGTGCCAGCAGCTTAACCCGACAGGAGACTCCGTCTTTT. It is translated as CASSLTRQETPSF. The chain links TRBV7-2 to TRBJ1-5, with a possible D match to TRBD1 (6 bases). Germline lookup yields CDR1 SGHTA and CDR2 FQGNSA. The CDR3 extends over 13 amino acids. Complete variable domain (other parts from reference TRBV7-2 and TRBJ1-5): GAGVSQSPSNKVTEKGKDVELRCDPISGHTALYWYRQSLGQGLEFLIYFQGNSAPDKSGLPSDRFSAERTGGSVSTLTIQRTQQEDSAVYLCASSLTRQETPSFGDGTRLSIL.

The chain uses TRBV11-3 and TRBJ2-1; possibly TRBD1 for D (5 bases). The length of the CDR3 is 17 residues. V was clipped by 0 bases and J by 0 bases, with 12 bases between them. Germline CDR1 is SGHNT and CDR2 is YENEEA. The CDR3 loop is CASSLDAGLSSYNEQFF. The CDR3 DNA reads as TGTGCCAGCAGCTTAGACGCAGGGTTGAGCTCCTACAATGAGCAGTTCTTC.

The chain is built from TRBV6-1 and TRBJ1-5, with D possibly being TRBD1 (6 bases). The V end lost 4 bases, the J end lost 0 bases, and 10 bases lay between the germline ends. The CDR3 contains 15 residues. CDR1 and CDR2 (germline): MNHNS, SASEGT. Here the CDR3 DNA reads TGTGCCAGCAGTGGCGGACAGATTAGCAATCAGCCCCAGCATTTT. Translating it yields CASSGGQISNQPQHF.

The chain has TRBV9 and TRBJ1-1; tentative D call: TRBD1 (6 bases). CDR3 length: 14 residues. The ends were cut back, 4 bases at V and 1 base at J, with 11 bases in the middle. Germline lookup yields CDR1 SGDLS and CDR2 YYNGEE. The CDR3 nucleotides read TGTGCCAGCAGCAGAAGACAGGCGAACACTGAAGCTTTCTTT. Residues: CASSRRQANTEAFF.

This chain links TRBV10-3 with TRBJ2-3, with no clear D. The CDR3 spans 13 residues. The germline CDR1 and CDR2 sequences are ENHRY and SYGVKD. V shed 4 bases and J shed 6 bases, with 11 bases lying between them. The CDR3 DNA follows: TGTGCCATCAGTGTAGCCGGTCCGGATACGCAGTATTTT. This codes for CAISVAGPDTQYF.

The chain recombines TRBV18 with TRBJ1-2; 7 nucleotides match TRBD1. The CDR3 consists of 16 residues. V was pared by 8 bases and J by 2 bases, with 14 bases of the junction left unmatched. Germline values: CDR1 KGHSH, CDR2 LQKENI. The DNA of the CDR3 is TGTGCCAGCAGCCAACAAATAGGAGGGGGCAACTATGGCTACACCTTC. Residues: CASSQQIGGGNYGYTF.

For this clone: The same CDR3 can be traced to other DNA sequences in this sample. This chain connects TRBV5-1 to TRBJ2-7; no firm D call. The germline V gene has CDR1 SGHRS and CDR2 YFSETQ. Trimming cost V 0 bases and J 2 bases, with 9 bases left between them. CDR3 length: 14 residues. The CDR3 sequence: CASSLAAGTYEQYF. For the CDR3, the DNA is TGCGCCAGCAGCTTGGCCGCCGGAACCTACGAGCAGTACTTC. The whole variable domain, filled in from reference TRBV5-1 and TRBJ2-7, reads KAGVTQTPRYLIKTRGQQVTLSCSPISGHRSVSWYQQTPGQGLQFLFEYFSETQRNKGNFPGRFSGRQFSNSRSEMNVSTLELGDSALYLCASSLAAGTYEQYFGPGTRLTVT.

With respect to this clone: This specimen includes other DNA sequences encoding the same CDR3. V usage is TRBV5-1 and J usage is TRBJ2-7; D ambiguous. CDR1 and CDR2 (germline): SGHRS, YFSETQ. V was clipped by 0 bases and J by 1 base, with 8 bases between them. The CDR3 covers 14 residues. In nucleotides, the CDR3 is TGCGCCAGCAGCTTGGAGGGCAGGTCCTACGAGCAGTACTTC. This codes for CASSLEGRSYEQYF.

The genes are TRBV11-2 and TRBJ1-6; TRBD1 is a possible D gene (6 bases). Germline V gene data show CDR1 as SGHAT and CDR2 as FQNNGV. Trimming removed 1 base at V and 6 bases at J, with 10 bases between. This CDR3 contains 15 residues. In nucleotides, the CDR3 is TGTGCCAGCAGCTTAGTGGCAGGGGCTAATTCACCCCTCCACTTT. This sequence encodes CASSLVAGANSPLHF.

The chain joins TRBV6-1 to TRBJ1-6; D gene ambiguous. CDR3 length equals 15 residues. The V gene lost 7 bases and the J gene lost 5 bases, with 15 bases spanning the gap. CDR1 is MNHNS, CDR2 SASEGT, per germline. CDR3 DNA: TGTGCCAGCAAGGAGTATCTCTTCGATAATTCACCCCTCCACTTT. Translated, it gives CASKEYLFDNSPLHF.

This sequence joins TRBV15 and TRBJ2-7; D unclear. Trimming took off 0 bases at V and 2 bases at J, with 8 bases between the two ends. The V gene's germline CDR1 is LNHNV and CDR2 YYDKDF (reference sequence). The CDR3 has 14 residues. CDR3 DNA: TGTGCCACCAGCAGAGATCAGGCGGCCTACGAGCAGTACTTC. Residues: CATSRDQAAYEQYF.

The V and J genes are TRBV7-2 and TRBJ2-5; TRBD1 matches 11 bases. The germline CDR1 and CDR2 sequences are SGHTA and FQGNSA. The CDR3 consists of 18 residues. V dropped 4 bases and J dropped 7; count of bases not matched to a gene: 17. CDR3 DNA sequence: TGTGCCAGCAGCTCTAATCCTCACTGGACAGGGGGCGCTCGGACCCAGTACTTC. The encoded protein is CASSSNPHWTGGARTQYF.

V gene TRBV30 combines with J gene TRBJ2-2; D gene unclear. The V and J ends lost 0 bases and 4 bases respectively, with 15 bases between them. Per germline, CDR1 GTSNPN and CDR2 SVGIG (reference sequence). The CDR3 is 16 residues long. Here the CDR3 reads CAWSVSRFGSTGELFF. The CDR3 DNA reads TGTGCCTGGAGTGTATCGAGGTTCGGTTCCACCGGGGAGCTGTTTTTT.

This clone was seen a few times. The chain combines TRBV11-2 with TRBJ1-5; TRBD1 is a possible D gene (6 bases). The CDR3 has 13 residues. V gave up 5 bases and J gave up 4 bases, with 9 bases separating them. CDR1 and CDR2 (germline): SGHAT, FQNNGV. The CDR3 spells CASSQGLNQPQHF. The CDR3, as DNA: TGTGCCAGCAGCCAGGGGCTTAATCAGCCCCAGCATTTT. Complete variable domain (other parts from reference TRBV11-2 and TRBJ1-5): EAGVAQSPRYKIIEKRQSVAFWCNPISGHATLYWYQQILGQGPKLLIQFQNNGVVDDSQLPKDRFSAERLKGVDSTLKIQPAKLEDSAVYLCASSQGLNQPQHFGDGTRLSIL.